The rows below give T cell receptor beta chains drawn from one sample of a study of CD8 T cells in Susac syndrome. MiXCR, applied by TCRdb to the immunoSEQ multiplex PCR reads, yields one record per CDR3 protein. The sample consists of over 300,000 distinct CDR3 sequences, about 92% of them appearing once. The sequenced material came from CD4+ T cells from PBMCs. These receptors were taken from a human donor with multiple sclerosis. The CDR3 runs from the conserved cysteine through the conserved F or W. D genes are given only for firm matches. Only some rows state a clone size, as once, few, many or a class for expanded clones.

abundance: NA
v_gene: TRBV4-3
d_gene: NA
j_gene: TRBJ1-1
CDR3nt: TGCGCCAGCAGCCCGGAGTTAGGGCTTGAAGCTTTCTTT
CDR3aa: CASSPELGLEAFF

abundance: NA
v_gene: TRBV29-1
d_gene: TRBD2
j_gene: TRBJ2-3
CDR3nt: TGCAGCGTTGGTTCGGCGGGAGCTAAAGATACGCAGTATTTT
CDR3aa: CSVGSAGAKDTQYF

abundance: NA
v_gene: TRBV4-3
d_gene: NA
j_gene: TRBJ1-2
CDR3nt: TGCGCCAGCAGCCAAGAAAGCAGGGGATATGGCTACACCTTC
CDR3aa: CASSQESRGYGYTF

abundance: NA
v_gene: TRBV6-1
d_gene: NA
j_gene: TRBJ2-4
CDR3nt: TGTGCCAGCAGCCCCCCGGGAAACCTAGCCAAAAACATTCAGTACTTC
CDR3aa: CASSPPGNLAKNIQYF

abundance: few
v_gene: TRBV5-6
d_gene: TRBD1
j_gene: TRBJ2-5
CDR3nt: TGTGCCAGCAGCGGGACAGGGCACCAAGAGACCCAGTACTTC
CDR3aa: CASSGTGHQETQYF

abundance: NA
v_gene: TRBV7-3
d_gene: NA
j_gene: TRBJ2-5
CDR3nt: TGTGCCAGCAGCTCAGCCCTCTCAGGGGTCGGGGAGACCCAGTACTTC
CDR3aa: CASSSALSGVGETQYF

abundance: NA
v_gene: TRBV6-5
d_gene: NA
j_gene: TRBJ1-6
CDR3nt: TGTGCCAGCAGTTCCAGGACTAACCCTAATTCACCCCTCCACTTT
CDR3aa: CASSSRTNPNSPLHF

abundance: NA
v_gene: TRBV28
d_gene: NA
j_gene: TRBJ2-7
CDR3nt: TGTGCCAGCAGTCTCCCCTTTAGCGCGAGCTCCTACGAGCAGTACTTC
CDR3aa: CASSLPFSASSYEQYF

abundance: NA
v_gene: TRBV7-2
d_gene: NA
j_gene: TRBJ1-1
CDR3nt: TGTGCCAGCAGCTTACAGTCTTCGAACACTGAAGCTTTCTTT
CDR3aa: CASSLQSSNTEAFF

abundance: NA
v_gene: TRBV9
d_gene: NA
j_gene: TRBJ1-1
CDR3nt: TGTGCCAGCAGCGTAGGCGGTATGCAGGGTGTCGGCACTGAAGCTTTCTTT
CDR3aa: CASSVGGMQGVGTEAFF

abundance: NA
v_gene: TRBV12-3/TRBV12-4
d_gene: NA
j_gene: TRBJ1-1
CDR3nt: TGTGCCAGCAGCTGGGACGCCTCATATGAAGCTTTCTTT
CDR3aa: CASSWDASYEAFF

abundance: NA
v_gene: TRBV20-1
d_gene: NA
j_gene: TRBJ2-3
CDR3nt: TGCAGTGCTAGCTGGGATACGCAGTATTTT
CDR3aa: CSASWDTQYF

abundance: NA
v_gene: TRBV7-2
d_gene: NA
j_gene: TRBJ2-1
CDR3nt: TGTGCCAGCGGTCCCGGTCCAAATAGGAATGAGCAGTTCTTC
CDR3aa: CASGPGPNRNEQFF

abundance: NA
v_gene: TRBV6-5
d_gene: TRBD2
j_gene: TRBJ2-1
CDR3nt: TGTGCCAGCAGCCGGGACTACTCCTACAATGAGCAGTTCTTC
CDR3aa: CASSRDYSYNEQFF

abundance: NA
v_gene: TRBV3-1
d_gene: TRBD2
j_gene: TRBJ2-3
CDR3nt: TGTGCCAGCAGCCGGACTAGCGGGGGGCCCACAGATACGCAGTATTTT
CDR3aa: CASSRTSGGPTDTQYF

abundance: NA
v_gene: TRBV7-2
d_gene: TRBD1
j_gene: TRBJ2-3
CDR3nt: TGTGCCAGCAGCTTATTCACTGGGGTGGGAAGGGGGCTGGATACGCAGTATTTT
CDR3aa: CASSLFTGVGRGLDTQYF

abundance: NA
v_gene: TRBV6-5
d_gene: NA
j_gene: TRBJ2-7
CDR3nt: TGTGCCAGCAGTTACTCTCCGGTCCTAGCGCTCTCCTACGAGCAGTACTTC
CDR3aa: CASSYSPVLALSYEQYF

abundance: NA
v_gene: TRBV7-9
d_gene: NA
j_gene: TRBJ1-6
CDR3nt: TGTGCCAGCAGCTCGGCCCCGGGCGCTGGGTATAATTCACCCCTCCACTTT
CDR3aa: CASSSAPGAGYNSPLHF

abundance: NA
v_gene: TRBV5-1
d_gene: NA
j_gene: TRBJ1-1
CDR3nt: TGCGCCAGCAGCTTGGATCGGAACCCGAACACTGAAGCTTTCTTT
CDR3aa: CASSLDRNPNTEAFF

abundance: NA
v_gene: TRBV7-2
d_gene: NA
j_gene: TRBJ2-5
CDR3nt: TGTGCCAGCAGCTTAGTGGGGGGCGGGGAGACCCAGTACTTC
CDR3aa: CASSLVGGGETQYF

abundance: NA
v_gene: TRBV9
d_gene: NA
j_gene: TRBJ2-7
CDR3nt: TGTGCCAGCAGCGTAGAACCAGCAGGCCCCTACGAGCAGTACTTC
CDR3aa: CASSVEPAGPYEQYF

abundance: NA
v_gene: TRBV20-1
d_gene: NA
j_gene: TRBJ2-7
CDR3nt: TGCAGTGCTGGGGGTAGAGGCTCACCATACGAGCAGTACTTC
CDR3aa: CSAGGRGSPYEQYF

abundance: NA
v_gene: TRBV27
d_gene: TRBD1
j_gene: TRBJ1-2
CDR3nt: TGTGCCAGCAGGCCCCAAGGGGGCTGGGGCTACACCTTC
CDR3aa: CASRPQGGWGYTF

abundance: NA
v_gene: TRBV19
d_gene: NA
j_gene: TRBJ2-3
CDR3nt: TGTGCCAGTAGTTCAAGGGAGCAGGCAGATACGCAGTATTTT
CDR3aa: CASSSREQADTQYF

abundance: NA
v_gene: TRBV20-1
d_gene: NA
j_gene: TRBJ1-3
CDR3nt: TGCAGTGCTAGCCCCCTAGCCGGGCGGGGATACACCATATATTTT
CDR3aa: CSASPLAGRGYTIYF

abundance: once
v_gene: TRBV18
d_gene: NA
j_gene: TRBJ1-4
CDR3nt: TGTGCCAGCTCGTTCGAGGGGCTGAGGAAAGAAAAACTGTTTTTT
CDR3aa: CASSFEGLRKEKLFF

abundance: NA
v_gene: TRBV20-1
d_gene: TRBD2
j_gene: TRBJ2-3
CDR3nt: TGCAGTGCTGCTAGCGGGAGGGTTACAGATACGCAGTATTTT
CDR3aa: CSAASGRVTDTQYF

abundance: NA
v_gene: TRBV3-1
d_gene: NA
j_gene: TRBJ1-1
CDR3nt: TGTGCCAGCAGCCAAGTTCCGGGACTTGAAGCTTTCTTT
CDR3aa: CASSQVPGLEAFF

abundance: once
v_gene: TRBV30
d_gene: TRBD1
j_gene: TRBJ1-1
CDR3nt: TGTGCCTGGATCCGCAGGGGGCGACGGACTGAAGCTTTCTTT
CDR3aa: CAWIRRGRRTEAFF

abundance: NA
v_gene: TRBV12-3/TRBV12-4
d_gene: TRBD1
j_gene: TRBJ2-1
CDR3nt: TGTGCCAGCAGGCCGGGACAGGGGGCCGACAATGAGCAGTTCTTC
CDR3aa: CASRPGQGADNEQFF

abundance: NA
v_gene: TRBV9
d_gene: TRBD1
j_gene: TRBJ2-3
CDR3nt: TGTGCCAGCAGAAGGACAGGGGAAGATACGCAGTATTTT
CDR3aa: CASRRTGEDTQYF

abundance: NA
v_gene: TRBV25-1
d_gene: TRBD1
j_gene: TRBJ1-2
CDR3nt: TGTGCCAGCAGTGAACCAGGGACAGGGGAAACCCGGTACACCTTC
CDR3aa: CASSEPGTGETRYTF

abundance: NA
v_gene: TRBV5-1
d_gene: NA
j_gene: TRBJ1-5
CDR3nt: TGCGCCAGCAGCTTGGCCCCAGGGGATCAGCCCCAGCATTTT
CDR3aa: CASSLAPGDQPQHF

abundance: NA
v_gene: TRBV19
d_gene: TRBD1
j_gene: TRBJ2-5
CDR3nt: TGTGCCAGCTGTCCGGACAGGTCCCAAGAGACCCAGTACTTC
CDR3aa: CASCPDRSQETQYF

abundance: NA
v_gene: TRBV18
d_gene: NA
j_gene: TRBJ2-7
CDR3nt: TGTGCCAGCTCACCATCCGAAACCTACGAGCAGTACTTC
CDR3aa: CASSPSETYEQYF

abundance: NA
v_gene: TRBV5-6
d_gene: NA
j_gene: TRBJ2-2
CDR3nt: TGTGCCAGCAGCTCCCGGGACCGACGCACCGGGGAGCTGTTTTTT
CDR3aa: CASSSRDRRTGELFF

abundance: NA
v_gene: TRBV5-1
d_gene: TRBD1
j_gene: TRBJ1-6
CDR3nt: TGCGCCAGCAGCTTTGGGGACAGGGGAAATTCACCCCTCCACTTT
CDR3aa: CASSFGDRGNSPLHF

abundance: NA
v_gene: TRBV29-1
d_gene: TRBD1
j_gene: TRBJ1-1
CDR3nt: TGCAGCGGGGGAGCAGGGGGCTTTGGGACTGAAGCTTTCTTT
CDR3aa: CSGGAGGFGTEAFF

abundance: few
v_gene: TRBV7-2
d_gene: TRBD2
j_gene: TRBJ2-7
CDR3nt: TGTGCCAGCAGCTTAGTCGGGGGGGCTCACGAGCAGTACTTC
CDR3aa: CASSLVGGAHEQYF

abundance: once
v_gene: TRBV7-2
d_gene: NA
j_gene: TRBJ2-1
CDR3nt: TGTGCCAGCAGCCACAGGGTACAAAATGAGCAGTTCTTC
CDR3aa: CASSHRVQNEQFF

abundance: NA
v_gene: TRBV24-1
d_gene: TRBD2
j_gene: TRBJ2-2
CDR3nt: TGTGCCACCAGTGATCTGACTAGCGGGAACACCGGGGAGCTGTTTTTT
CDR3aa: CATSDLTSGNTGELFF

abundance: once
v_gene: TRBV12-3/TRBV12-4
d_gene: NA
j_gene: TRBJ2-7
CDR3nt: TGTGCCAGCAGTTTTCAGTTACCCTACGAGCAGTACTTC
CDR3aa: CASSFQLPYEQYF

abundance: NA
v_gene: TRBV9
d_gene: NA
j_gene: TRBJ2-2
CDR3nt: TGTGCCAGCAGCAGACAGGCGGCAATGTACGGGGAGCTGTTTTTT
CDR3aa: CASSRQAAMYGELFF

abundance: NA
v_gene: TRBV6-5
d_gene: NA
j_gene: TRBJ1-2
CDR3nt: TGTGCCAGCAGTTTCGCAGGGAATGACTACACCTTC
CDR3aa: CASSFAGNDYTF

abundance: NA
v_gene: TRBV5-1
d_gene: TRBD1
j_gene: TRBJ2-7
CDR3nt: TGCGCCAGCAGCACAGATGGACAGGGGGCTTTGGGAGAGCAGTACTTC
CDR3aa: CASSTDGQGALGEQYF

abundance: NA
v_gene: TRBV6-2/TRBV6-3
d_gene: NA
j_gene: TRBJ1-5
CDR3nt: TGTGCCAGCAGTTACCGAACCTGGGATTTCCCTAGCAATCAGCCCCAGCATTTT
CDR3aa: CASSYRTWDFPSNQPQHF

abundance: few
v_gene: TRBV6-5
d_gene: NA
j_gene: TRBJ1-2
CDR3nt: TGTGCCAGCAGTTACTCGGGACGGATTAACTATGGCTACACCTTC
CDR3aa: CASSYSGRINYGYTF

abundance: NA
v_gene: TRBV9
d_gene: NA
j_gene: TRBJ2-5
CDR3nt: TGTGCCAGTGGGACCCGCCCCGAGGAGACCCAGTACTTC
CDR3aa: CASGTRPEETQYF

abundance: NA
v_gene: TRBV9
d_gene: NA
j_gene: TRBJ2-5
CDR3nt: TGTGCCAGCAGCGTAATAAGCGGCGAGACCCAGTACTTC
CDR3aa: CASSVISGETQYF

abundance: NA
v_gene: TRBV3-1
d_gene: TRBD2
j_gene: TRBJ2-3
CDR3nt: TGTGCCAGCAGCCATAACCTAGCGGGAGATACGCAGTATTTT
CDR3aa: CASSHNLAGDTQYF

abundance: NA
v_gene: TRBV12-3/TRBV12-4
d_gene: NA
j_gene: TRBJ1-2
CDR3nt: TGTGCCAGCAGTTTAGTGAGGGGTTCCGGCTCCGGCTACACCTTC
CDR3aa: CASSLVRGSGSGYTF

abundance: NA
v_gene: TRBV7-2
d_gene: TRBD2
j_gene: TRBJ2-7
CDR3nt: TGTGCCAGCAGCTCTGGACTAGCGGAACCCCTCGAGCAGTACTTC
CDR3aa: CASSSGLAEPLEQYF

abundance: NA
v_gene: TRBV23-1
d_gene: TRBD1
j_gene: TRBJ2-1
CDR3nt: TGCGCCAGCAGTCACCAGGGACAGAAGAATGAGCAGTTCTTC
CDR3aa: CASSHQGQKNEQFF

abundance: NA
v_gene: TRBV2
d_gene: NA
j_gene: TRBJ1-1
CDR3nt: TGTGCCAGCAGTGAAGCGCTGATGGGCCTCACTGAAGCTTTCTTT
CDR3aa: CASSEALMGLTEAFF

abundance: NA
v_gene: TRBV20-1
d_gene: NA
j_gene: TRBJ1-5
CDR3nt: TGCAGTGCTAGGGCCAGGGAGGGCAATCAGCCCCAGCATTTT
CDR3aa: CSARAREGNQPQHF

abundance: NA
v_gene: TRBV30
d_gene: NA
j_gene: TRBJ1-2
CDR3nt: TGTGCCTGGGGGGTACTCACTAACTATGGCTACACCTTC
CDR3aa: CAWGVLTNYGYTF

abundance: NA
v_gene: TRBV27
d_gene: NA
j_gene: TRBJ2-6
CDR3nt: TGTGCCAGCAGTTTAAGGTCTGGGGCCAACGTCCTGACTTTC
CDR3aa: CASSLRSGANVLTF

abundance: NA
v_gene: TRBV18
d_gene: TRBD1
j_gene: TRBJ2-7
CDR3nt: TGTGCCAGCTCACCCAACAGGGGTAACTCCTACGAGCAGTACTTC
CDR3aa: CASSPNRGNSYEQYF

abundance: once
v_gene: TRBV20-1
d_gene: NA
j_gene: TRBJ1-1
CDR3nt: TGCAGTGCTAGTAGTACTCTGAACACTGAAGCTTTCTTT
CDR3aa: CSASSTLNTEAFF

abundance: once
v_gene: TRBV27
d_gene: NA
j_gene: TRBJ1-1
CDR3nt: TGTGCCAGCAGTTTGAAAAGGGGGACAAACACTGAAGCTTTCTTT
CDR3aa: CASSLKRGTNTEAFF